This T cell receptor beta chain was recovered during a study of T cells in localized non-small cell lung cancer. Study-wide results and caveats: Highest T cell clonality was seen in uninvolved adjacent lung, surpassing that measured in tumor. Sequence data derive from only one tumor region, so heterogeneity remains possible. Elevated blood T cell density was associated with longer overall survival. Of the top 100 tumor clones, median roughly 53 were in adjacent lung, approximately 28 among its top 100.

Sequenced by immunoSEQ multiplex PCR; TCRdb stores in-frame clones only, minus some. Here the sample spans roughly 89,000 clones, approximately 90% being singletons. CDR1 and CDR2 (germline): SGDLS, YYNGEE. V was cut by 0 bases and J by 2 bases, with 8 bases left in between. CDR3 length: 14 amino acids. Of note for this clone: Its specificity is unknown.

The chain couples TRBV9 to TRBJ1-1; no clear D. The sequences come from PBMCs, collected before any cancer treatment. The receptor comes from a woman aged 40-69 years with stage II squamous cell lung carcinoma. As DNA, the CDR3 is TGTGCCAGCAGCGTAGGGCCCACCAACACTGAAGCTTTCTTT. Its translation is CASSVGPTNTEAFF.